The rows below give T cell receptor beta chains drawn from one sample of a study of cytomegalovirus exposure and HLA in healthy donors. Only in-frame clones appear in the TCRdb table, and some are missing; sequencing was by immunoSEQ multiplex PCR. This sample has about 150,000 clones, with roughly 80% found just once. The sample consisted of PBMCs. Receptors were obtained from a man in his forties or fifties in good health and CMV-seropositive. The CDR3 runs from the conserved cysteine through the conserved F or W. A D gene is named only where the DNA matches it firmly. Size values are once, few and many counts, or a class for expanded clones, and some rows have none.

TRBD1	-	14	TRBV6-5	TRBJ1-2	CASSVPGQRGGYTF	TGTGCCAGCAGTGTCCCGGGACAGAGGGGTGGCTACACCTTC
TRBD1	-	13	TRBV5-1	TRBJ2-2	CASSPGGAGELFF	TGCGCCAGTAGCCCAGGGGGCGCCGGGGAGCTGTTTTTT
-	-	13	TRBV7-9	TRBJ1-2	CASSLPGNYGYTF	TGTGCCAGCAGCTTACCGGGGAACTATGGCTACACCTTC
-	-	15	TRBV7-8	TRBJ2-7	CASSLDMGTLYEQYF	TGTGCCAGCAGCTTAGACATGGGGACTCTTTACGAGCAGTACTTC
TRBD1	-	15	TRBV5-1	TRBJ2-5	CASSTGTGRQGTQYF	TGCGCCAGCAGCACCGGGACAGGGAGACAAGGGACCCAGTACTTC
-	-	14	TRBV7-2	TRBJ1-2	CASSPSAGDYGYTF	TGTGCCAGCAGCCCTAGTGCAGGGGACTATGGCTACACCTTC
TRBD1	-	16	TRBV18	TRBJ1-1	CASSPQVMGQGAEAFF	TGTGCCAGCTCACCTCAGGTCATGGGACAGGGGGCTGAAGCTTTCTTT
-	-	14	TRBV27	TRBJ2-7	CASSPGLKLYEQYF	TGTGCCAGCAGCCCGGGACTTAAACTTTACGAGCAGTACTTC
-	-	15	TRBV5-5	TRBJ1-4	CASSFSGATNEKLFF	TGTGCCAGCAGCTTCTCCGGTGCAACTAATGAAAAACTGTTTTTT
-	-	14	TRBV5-6	TRBJ2-7	CASSLVEYAYEQYF	TGTGCCAGCAGCTTGGTAGAGTATGCCTACGAGCAGTACTTC
TRBD1	-	13	TRBV7-2	TRBJ1-2	CASSLGTGNGYTF	TGTGCCAGCAGCTTAGGGACAGGGAATGGCTACACCTTC
-	-	14	TRBV28	TRBJ2-1	CASSLGGGSSEQFF	TGTGCCAGCAGTTTAGGGGGAGGCAGTAGTGAGCAGTTCTTC
TRBD2	once	19	TRBV7-9	TRBJ2-5	CASSFPEELAGTPRETQYF	TGTGCCAGCAGCTTTCCTGAGGAGCTAGCGGGAACCCCCAGGGAGACCCAGTACTTC
TRBD1	-	12	TRBV28	TRBJ2-3	CASSPRGQSGNF	TGTGCCAGCAGCCCCCGGGGACAGTCTGGGAATTTT
-	-	16	TRBV28	TRBJ1-5	CATTGGGPGRNQPQHF	TGTGCCACAACGGGGGGCGGGCCCGGTCGGAATCAGCCCCAGCATTTT
-	-	11	TRBV20-1	TRBJ1-1	CSASEDTEAFF	TGCAGTGCTAGCGAGGACACTGAAGCTTTCTTT
-	few	15	TRBV2	TRBJ2-1	CASSERFGQYNEQFF	TGTGCCAGCTCCGAAAGGTTCGGACAGTACAATGAGCAGTTCTTC
-	-	15	TRBV2	TRBJ1-2	CASSLYIGLGVGYTF	TGTGCCAGCAGTTTATATATAGGCCTAGGGGTCGGCTACACCTTC
TRBD1	-	14	TRBV19	TRBJ1-2	CASGTGTGIYGYTF	TGTGCCAGTGGAACCGGGACAGGAATCTATGGCTACACCTTC
TRBD2	once	15	TRBV7-9	TRBJ2-7	CASSLPGTGGWEQYF	TGTGCCAGCAGCTTACCGGGAACGGGAGGCTGGGAGCAGTACTTC
-	once	14	TRBV18	TRBJ2-3	CASSPTVYTDTQYF	TGTGCCAGCTCACCAACAGTATACACAGATACGCAGTATTTT
-	-	14	TRBV6-1	TRBJ2-1	CASSGSGPYNEQFF	TGTGCCAGCAGTGGGAGCGGTCCTTACAATGAGCAGTTCTTC
TRBD1	-	17	TRBV7-2	TRBJ2-2	CASSIRGGTGGTGELFF	TGTGCCAGCAGCATTAGGGGGGGGACAGGGGGAACCGGGGAGCTGTTTTTT
TRBD1	-	14	TRBV27	TRBJ2-5	CASGRGTAQETQYF	TGTGCCAGCGGAAGGGGGACAGCCCAAGAGACCCAGTACTTC
TRBD1	once	15	TRBV6-5	TRBJ2-7	CASSLDRVSPYEQYF	TGTGCCAGCAGTCTGGACAGGGTATCCCCCTACGAGCAGTACTTC
-	-	15	TRBV7-2	TRBJ1-6	CASSLAAQSNSPLHF	TGTGCCAGCAGCTTAGCGGCTCAAAGTAATTCACCCCTCCACTTT